The 5 T cell receptor beta chains below were found in one sample sequenced in a study of T-cell reconstitution after alpha-beta-depleted transplantation in children. Unique molecular identifiers were used in preparing the TCRbeta library. TCRdb fed the PCR reads into MiXCR, producing one record per CDR3 protein. Of tens of thousands of distinct CDR3 sequences listed, around 53% are singletons. The sequences come from peripheral blood, collected before TCRalphabeta/CD19-depleted stem cell transplant. The receptor source for this set is a boy in the first two years of life with SCID, due to receive a stem cell transplant.

There are a few counts of this clonotype. The gene calls are TRBV7-9 and TRBJ2-7, with 9 bases identical to TRBD1. Trimming cost V 4 bases and J 5 bases; bases outside gene matches: 9. The germline V gene has CDR1 SEHNR and CDR2 FQNEAQ (reference sequence). This CDR3 has 15 residues. The CDR3 coding sequence is TGTGCCAGCAGCTCCTCCGGGACAGGGAGCCACGAGCAGTACTTC. It is translated as CASSSSGTGSHEQYF.

The genes are TRBV18 and TRBJ2-5, with 7 bases that match TRBD2. The CDR3 is made up of 14 amino acids. Unmatched junction bases numbered 7, after V lost 4 bases and J lost 5 bases. Germline V gene data show CDR1 as KGHSH and CDR2 as LQKENI. CDR3 sequence: CASSRGGGVETQYF. The CDR3 nucleotides read TGTGCCAGCTCACGCGGGGGAGGAGTGGAGACCCAGTACTTC.

The V gene is TRBV18, the J gene TRBJ2-3, with no clear D. Germline assignment: CDR1 KGHSH and CDR2 LQKENI. Trimming removed 3 bases from V and 6 bases from J, with 16 bases in between. CDR3 length: 15 amino acids. In DNA form, the CDR3 reads TGTGCCAGCTCACCGAAGGGCAGTCATCTCGATACGCAGTATTTT. It encodes CASSPKGSHLDTQYF.

V and J are TRBV7-9 and TRBJ1-1; possible D gene TRBD1, 5 bases. The CDR3 runs to 15 residues. Germline V lookup: CDR1 SEHNR, CDR2 FQNEAQ (reference sequence). V lost 2 bases and J lost 0, with 10 bases in between. CDR3 coding DNA: TGTGCCAGCAGCTTAATGCGGGGCATGAACACTGAAGCTTTCTTT. Translating gives CASSLMRGMNTEAFF.

V is TRBV20-1 and J is TRBJ2-1, with 15 bases lining up with TRBD2. Trimming removed 5 bases from V and 10 bases from J; junction bases left unmatched: 15. This CDR3 contains 17 residues. Germline values: CDR1 DFQATT, CDR2 SNEGSKA (reference sequence). CDR3 nucleotide sequence: TGCAGTGCTTTGCCGGGACTAGCGGGGGGACCCGTCCCGGAGCAGTTCTTC. Its translation: CSALPGLAGGPVPEQFF.